Shown below are 19 T cell receptor beta chains from a single sample sequenced in a study of cytomegalovirus exposure and HLA in healthy donors. 13 Jbeta primers and 60 Vbeta primers were used for the PCR. Method: immunoSEQ multiplex PCR; TCRdb's copy keeps in-frame clones and lacks some. The repertoire has 130,000 to 150,000 clones, just under 70% of them found once; the top ten carry around 4.2%. Sample: PBMCs. The receptors were gathered from a man aged 55 to 70 in good health and CMV-seronegative.

DNA for the CDR3: TGTGCCAGCAGTAGGGGACAGAGTTCCTATGGCTACACCTTC. Encoded protein: CASSRGQSSYGYTF. V usage is TRBV27 and J usage is TRBJ1-2, with TRBD1 matching 7 bases. The J segment lost 4 bases and the V segment lost 5 bases, leaving 7 bases of the junction unmatched. Germline V CDR1 and CDR2: MNHEY, SMNVEV (reference sequence). The CDR3 length is 14 residues.

This clone was seen a single time. The chain couples TRBV28 to TRBJ1-4; D gene uncertain. This CDR3 has 14 amino acids. V gave up 3 bases and J gave up 4 bases, with 9 bases separating them. Per the germline V gene, CDR1 is MDHEN and CDR2 is SYDVKM. The CDR3 nucleotides are TGTGCCAGCAGTTTCCCCGGGGATAATGAAAAACTGTTTTTT. It codes for CASSFPGDNEKLFF.

V is TRBV7-2 and J is TRBJ1-5; D unresolved. This CDR3 comprises 13 residues. The V end lost 5 bases, the J end lost 5 bases, and 10 bases lay between the germline ends. Looked up from germline, CDR1 is SGHTA and CDR2 is FQGNSA. CDR3 sequence (DNA): TGTGCCAGCAGCACCTCCGGGGATCAGCCCCAGCATTTT. This encodes CASSTSGDQPQHF.

The J gene is TRBJ2-1, the V gene TRBV2, with 8 bases identical to TRBD2. From germline, CDR1 is SNHLY and CDR2 FYNNEI. With 1 base clipped from V and 3 bases from J, the junction kept 14 bases outside the gene matches. The CDR3 has 19 residues. CDR3 sequence: CASSEVYSGSGSLYNEQFF. The CDR3 DNA reads TGTGCCAGCAGTGAAGTCTACAGTGGGAGCGGGAGCCTCTACAATGAGCAGTTCTTC.

The genes are TRBV13 and TRBJ2-7, with 8 bases fitting TRBD2. The germline V gene encodes CDR1 PRHDT and CDR2 FYEKMQ (reference sequence). V lost 6 bases and J lost 3; bases outside the gene matches: 10. The CDR3 has 15 amino acids. DNA of the CDR3: TGTGCCAGCAGGCAGGGTGCGGGACTAGGCTACGAGCAGTACTTC. This gives the protein CASRQGAGLGYEQYF.

The chain uses TRBV5-1 and TRBJ1-2; no definite D call. Germline loops: CDR1 SGHRS, CDR2 YFSETQ. V gave up 0 bases and J gave up 6 bases, with 9 bases separating them. The CDR3 loop spans 13 amino acids. CDR3 residues: CASSLVFPDGYTF. The CDR3 DNA sequence: TGCGCCAGCAGCTTGGTGTTCCCCGATGGCTACACCTTC.

The genes are TRBV6-6 and TRBJ2-3; tentatively, D is TRBD2 (5 bases). Per germline, CDR1 MNHNY and CDR2 SVGAGI (reference sequence). Trimming took off 6 bases at V and 5 bases at J, with 12 bases between the two ends. The CDR3 contains 13 residues. CDR3 protein: CASSRLGGDTQYF. Here the CDR3 DNA reads TGTGCCAGCAGCAGACTCGGAGGAGATACGCAGTATTTT.

This chain links TRBV27 with TRBJ2-1; TRBD2 matches 8 bases. This CDR3 contains 17 residues. From germline, CDR1 is MNHEY and CDR2 SMNVEV (reference sequence). V was clipped by 3 bases and J by 2 bases; unmatched bases: 9. CDR3 nucleotide sequence: TGTGCCAGCAGTTTCCCTACCGGGACTAGGGCCTACAATGAGCAGTTCTTC. Protein sequence: CASSFPTGTRAYNEQFF.

A few counts support this clone. The genes are TRBV7-8 and TRBJ2-7; 10 bases agree with TRBD2. Per the germline V gene, CDR1 is SGHVS and CDR2 is FQNEAQ. This CDR3 is 15 amino acids long. J gave up 5 bases and V 1 base, and 5 bases lay outside the gene matches. CDR3 coding DNA: TGTGCCAGCAGCTTAGAGGGACTAGCGAGGAACGAGCAGTACTTC. Its translation: CASSLEGLARNEQYF.

The gene calls are TRBV25-1 and TRBJ2-1, with unresolved D. The CDR3 consists of 14 residues. V was cut by 2 bases and J by 6 bases, with 11 bases left in between. CDR1 is MGHDK and CDR2 is SYGVNS in the germline V gene. The CDR3 bases are TGTGCCAGCAGTGAAGACTGGCCGAGCAATGAGCAGTTCTTC. Encoded protein: CASSEDWPSNEQFF.

The chain joins TRBV5-3 to TRBJ2-1, with D maybe TRBD1 (6 bases). TRBV5-3 qualifies as an ORF whose function is uncertain. V was clipped by 2 bases and J by 4 bases, with 13 bases between them. The CDR3 consists of 15 residues. CDR3 sequence: CARSFERGNYNEQFF. CDR3 bases: TGTGCCAGAAGCTTCGAAAGGGGGAATTACAATGAGCAGTTCTTC.

V and J are TRBV11-3 and TRBJ2-5; TRBD2 might be the D (6 bases). Trimming pared 2 bases from V and 2 bases from J, leaving 15 bases between. CDR3 size: 16 residues. Germline lookup yields CDR1 SGHNT and CDR2 YENEEA. CDR3 in amino acids: CASSLLHGGAQETQYF. CDR3 nucleotides: TGTGCCAGCAGCTTACTACACGGCGGGGCACAAGAGACCCAGTACTTC. The variable domain in full, completed from reference TRBV11-3 and TRBJ2-5, reads EAGVVQSPRYKIIEKKQPVAFWCNPISGHNTLYWYLQNLGQGPELLIRYENEEAVDDSQLPKDRFSAERLKGVDSTLKIQPAELGDSAVYLCASSLLHGGAQETQYFGPGTRLLVL.

Only a few counts were recorded for this clone. The chain couples TRBV5-1 to TRBJ1-6; TRBD1 agrees at 7 bases. Looked up from germline, CDR1 is SGHRS and CDR2 is YFSETQ. The CDR3 extends over 13 amino acids. Trimming removed 7 bases from V and 8 bases from J; junction bases left unmatched: 6. CDR3 protein: CASCRQGDSPLHF. The CDR3 region has the DNA TGCGCCAGCTGCCGACAGGGAGATTCACCCCTCCACTTT.

V and J are TRBV29-1 and TRBJ2-3; the match to TRBD1 covers 9 bases. The CDR3 has 14 amino acids. In germline, CDR1 is SQVTM, CDR2 ANQGSEA. J lost 3 bases, V lost 7 bases, and 8 bases had no gene match. The CDR3: CSATPGQGTDTQYF. CDR3 DNA sequence: TGCAGCGCTACCCCCGGACAGGGGACAGATACGCAGTATTTT.

The V gene is TRBV27, the J gene TRBJ2-1; D gene unclear. V shed 4 bases and J shed 6 bases, with 16 bases lying between them. The CDR3 is made up of 15 amino acids. The V gene's germline CDR1 is MNHEY and CDR2 SMNVEV (reference sequence). The CDR3 DNA reads TGTGCCAGCAGTTCATTAGACTCATCGGGCAATGAGCAGTTCTTC. The encoded protein is CASSSLDSSGNEQFF.

This chain connects TRBV5-1 to TRBJ2-7, with D possibly TRBD1 on 6 matching bases. V was trimmed by 0 bases and J by 3 bases, leaving 10 bases between them. This CDR3 has 14 residues. Germline values: CDR1 SGHRS, CDR2 YFSETQ. Written as DNA, the CDR3 is TGCGCCAGCAGCTTGGACCCGGACAGCTACGAGCAGTACTTC. It is translated as CASSLDPDSYEQYF.

V is TRBV10-3 and J is TRBJ1-2; 7 bases align to TRBD1. The CDR3 loop spans 13 amino acids. Losses at the gene ends were 6 bases for V and 6 bases for J; bases not matched to a gene: 7. Germline CDR1 is ENHRY and CDR2 is SYGVKD. CDR3 residues: CAISQTGLDGYTF. The CDR3 DNA reads TGTGCCATCAGCCAGACAGGGTTAGATGGCTACACCTTC.

J is TRBJ1-5 and V is TRBV10-3; D is unclear. Germline V lookup: CDR1 ENHRY, CDR2 SYGVKD. The ends were cut back, 6 bases at V and 0 bases at J, with 6 bases in the middle. There are 13 residues in the CDR3. The CDR3 sequence: CAIRQDSNQPQHF. The CDR3 nucleotides are TGTGCCATCAGGCAGGATAGCAATCAGCCCCAGCATTTT.

Regarding this clone: One end of the junction is discordant with germline, which a read error may explain. The chain is built from TRBV7-9 and TRBJ1-1; the D is unclear. CDR1 and CDR2 (germline): SEHNR, FQNEAQ (reference sequence). The CDR3 runs 16 residues. The CDR3 nucleotides read TGTTCCAGCAGCTTAGAACCTGCCAGGATGAACACTGAAGCTTTCTTT. Encoded protein: CSSSLEPARMNTEAFF.